One sample yielded the 3 T cell receptor beta chains listed below, sequenced in a study of T and B cells in COVID-19 patients (dated by TCRdb to 2020 to 2022). TRB repertoires were amplified from approximately 250-500 ng of genomic DNA extracted from blood. The listed sequencing device is Illumina MiSeq. TRB rearrangements were amplified by multiplex PCR with BIOMED2 TRB-A/B primer pools. TCRdb trimmed public reads at Q25 via fastp, called clones via MiXCR and kept in-frame beta chains. For every CDR3 protein sequence, its rows merge into one entry that carries the most common genes and DNA. The sample table lists about 17,000 distinct CDR3 sequences, 28% of them with a count of one. Of the sample, around 4.3% is held by the ten largest clones. Sequenced material: blood. These receptors were taken from a human donor who had recovered from COVID-19.

The rearrangement joins TRBV5-4 to TRBJ1-1; D remains unclear. The V gene's germline CDR1 is SGHNT and CDR2 YYREEE (reference sequence). The CDR3 consists of 14 residues. The V gene lost 5 bases and the J gene lost 1 base, with 12 bases spanning the gap. As DNA, the CDR3 is TGTGCCAGCAGTTCTGGGAAACAGAACACTGAAGCTTTCTTT. This translates into CASSSGKQNTEAFF.

This chain uses TRBV13 with TRBJ2-5; 10 nucleotides match TRBD2. Germline V gives CDR1 PRHDT, CDR2 FYEKMQ (reference sequence). This CDR3 spans 17 amino acids. The V and J ends lost 5 bases and 2 bases, in that order; junction bases with no gene match: 11. CDR3: CASSEGAGGPQQETQYF. The CDR3 DNA is TGTGCCAGCAGCGAGGGAGCGGGGGGGCCTCAGCAAGAGACCCAGTACTTC.

V and J are TRBV7-9 and TRBJ2-2; weak D call: TRBD2 (6 bases). The CDR3 consists of 11 residues. Trimming removed 8 bases at V and 7 bases at J, with 8 bases between. Germline CDR1 and CDR2: SEHNR and FQNEAQ (reference sequence). The CDR3 region has the DNA TGTGCCAGCGGAGGGAGCGGGGAGCTGTTTTTT. Protein product: CASGGSGELFF.